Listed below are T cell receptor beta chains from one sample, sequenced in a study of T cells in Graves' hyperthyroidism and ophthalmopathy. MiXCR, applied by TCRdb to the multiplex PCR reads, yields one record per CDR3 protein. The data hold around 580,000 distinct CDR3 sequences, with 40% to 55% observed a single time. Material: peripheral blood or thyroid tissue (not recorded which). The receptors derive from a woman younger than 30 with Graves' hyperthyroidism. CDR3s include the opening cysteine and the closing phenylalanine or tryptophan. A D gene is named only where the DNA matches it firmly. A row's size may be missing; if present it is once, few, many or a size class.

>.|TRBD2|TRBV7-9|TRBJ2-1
CASRGSSLAGNYNEQFF
TGTGCCAGCAGAGGGAGTTCACTAGCGGGAAATTACAATGAGCAGTTCTTC
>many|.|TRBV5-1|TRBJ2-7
CASSLISVEDEQYF
TGCGCCAGCAGCTTGATTTCTGTAGAGGACGAGCAGTACTTC
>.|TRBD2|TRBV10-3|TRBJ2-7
CAISYSPGLAEAEQYF
TGTGCCATCAGTTATAGCCCGGGACTAGCTGAAGCCGAGCAGTACTTC
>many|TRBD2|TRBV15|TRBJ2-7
CATSPGLTYEQYF
TGTGCCACTTCACCGGGACTAACCTACGAGCAGTACTTC
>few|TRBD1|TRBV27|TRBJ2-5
CASRRGQLQETQYF
TGTGCCAGCAGGAGGGGACAGCTCCAAGAGACCCAGTACTTC
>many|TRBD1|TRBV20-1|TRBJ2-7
CSAYDRELAYEQYF
TGCAGTGCTTACGACAGGGAGTTGGCCTACGAGCAGTACTTC
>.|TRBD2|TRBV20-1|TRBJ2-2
CSAIPSGRALWELFF
TGCAGTGCTATTCCTAGCGGGAGGGCCCTGTGGGAGCTGTTTTTT
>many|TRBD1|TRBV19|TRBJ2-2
CASRGQGANTGELFF
TGTGCCAGTCGAGGTCAGGGGGCGAACACCGGGGAGCTGTTTTTT
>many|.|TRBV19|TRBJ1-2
CASRSVTLSYGYTF
TGTGCGAGTCGGTCGGTGACCTTGTCCTATGGCTACACCTTC
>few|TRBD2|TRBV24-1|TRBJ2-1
CATSDLPMWGGGEQFF
TGTGCCACCAGTGATTTGCCCATGTGGGGGGGAGGTGAGCAGTTCTTC
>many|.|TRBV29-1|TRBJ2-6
CSVERTEPSGANVLTF
TGCAGCGTTGAAAGGACAGAACCCTCTGGGGCCAACGTCCTGACTTTC
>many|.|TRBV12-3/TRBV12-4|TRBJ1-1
CASSPDSHEAFF
TGTGCCAGCAGTCCGGACAGCCATGAAGCTTTCTTT
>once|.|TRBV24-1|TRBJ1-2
CATSDQGNGYTF
TGTGCCACCAGTGATCAGGGGAATGGCTACACCTTC
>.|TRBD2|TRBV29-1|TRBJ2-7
CSVSLAGAYEQYF
TGCAGCGTCTCACTAGCGGGAGCTTACGAGCAGTACTTC
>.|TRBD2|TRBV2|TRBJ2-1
CASNIGLAEYNEQFF
TGTGCCAGCAATATAGGACTAGCGGAATACAATGAGCAGTTCTTC
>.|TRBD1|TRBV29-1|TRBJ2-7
CSVIGTGRNEQYF
TGCAGCGTCATCGGGACAGGGCGGAACGAGCAGTACTTC
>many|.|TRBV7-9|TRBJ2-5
CASSPSGAQETQYF
TGTGCCAGCAGCCCCTCAGGGGCCCAAGAGACCCAGTACTTC
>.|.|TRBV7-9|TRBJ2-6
CASSLVTPGFAGANVLTF
TGTGCCAGCAGCTTAGTGACTCCAGGGTTCGCTGGGGCCAACGTCCTGACTTTC
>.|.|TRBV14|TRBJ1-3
CASSQVIAGTIYF
TGTGCCAGCAGCCAAGTCATTGCTGGCACCATATATTTT
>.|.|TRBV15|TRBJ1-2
CATSSLVGQGIGYTF
TGTGCCACCAGCAGCTTAGTCGGGCAGGGGATCGGCTACACCTTC
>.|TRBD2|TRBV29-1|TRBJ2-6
CSAGGGGANVLTF
TGCAGCGCCGGCGGGGGGGGGGCCAACGTCCTGACTTTC
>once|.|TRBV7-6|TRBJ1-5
CASSLGGQHF
TGTGCCAGCAGCTTGGGCGGGCAGCATTTT
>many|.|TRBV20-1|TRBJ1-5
CSATDGDQPQHF
TGCAGTGCCACGGACGGAGATCAGCCCCAGCATTTT
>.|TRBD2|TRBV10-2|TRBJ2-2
CASTQGLANTGELFF
TGCGCCAGCACTCAGGGACTAGCTAACACCGGGGAGCTGTTTTTT
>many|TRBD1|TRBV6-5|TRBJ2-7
CASRTGNEYEQYF
TGTGCCAGCAGGACAGGGAACGAATACGAGCAGTACTTC
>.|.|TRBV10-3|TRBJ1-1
CAISAPGLGTEAFF
TGTGCCATCAGTGCCCCGGGACTGGGTACTGAAGCTTTCTTT
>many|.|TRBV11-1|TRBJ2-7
CASSLRGDSYEQYF
TGTGCCAGCAGCCTAAGGGGGGACTCCTACGAGCAGTACTTC
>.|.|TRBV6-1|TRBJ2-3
CASSETATSTDTQYF
TGTGCCAGCAGTGAAACAGCGACTAGCACAGATACGCAGTATTTT
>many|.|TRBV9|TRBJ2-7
CASSAQGRAYEQYF
TGTGCCAGCAGCGCCCAGGGACGGGCCTACGAGCAGTACTTC
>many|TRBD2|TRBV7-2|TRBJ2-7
CASKLAGSYEQYF
TGTGCCAGCAAGCTAGCGGGATCCTACGAGCAGTACTTC
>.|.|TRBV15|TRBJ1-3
CATSRDKNYGYTIYF
TGTGCCACCAGCAGAGACAAGAACTATGGCTACACCATATATTTT
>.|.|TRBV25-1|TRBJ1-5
CASSRGSDQPQHF
TGTGCCAGCAGCCGGGGCAGCGATCAGCCCCAGCATTTT
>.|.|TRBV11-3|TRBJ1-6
CASSLVGGPLHF
TGTGCCAGCAGCTTAGTTGGGGGACCCCTCCACTTT
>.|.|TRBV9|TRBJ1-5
CASSVDGGGDQPQHF
TGTGCCAGCAGCGTGGATGGGGGGGGGGATCAGCCCCAGCATTTT
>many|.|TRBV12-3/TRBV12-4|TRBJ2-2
CASSLRVLMAGELFF
TGTGCCAGCAGTTTGCGGGTCTTGATGGCCGGGGAGCTGTTTTTT
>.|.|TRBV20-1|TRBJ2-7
CSAIGEDEQYF
TGCAGTGCTATTGGGGAGGACGAGCAGTACTTC
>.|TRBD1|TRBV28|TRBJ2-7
CASSSHRTGGSYKQYF
TGTGCCAGCAGTTCCCATCGGACAGGCGGCTCCTACAAGCAGTACTTC
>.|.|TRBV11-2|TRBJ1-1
CASSPIGGQAFF
TGTGCCAGCAGCCCCATCGGCGGGCAAGCTTTCTTT
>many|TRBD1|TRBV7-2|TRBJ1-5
CASSPWTGVAQPQHF
TGTGCCAGCAGCCCCTGGACAGGGGTTGCTCAGCCCCAGCATTTT
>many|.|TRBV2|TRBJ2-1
CASSVGVGDEQFF
TGTGCCAGCAGTGTTGGGGTTGGAGATGAGCAGTTCTTC
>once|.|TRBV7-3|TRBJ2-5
CASSLTGVETQYF
TGTGCCAGCAGCTTAACAGGGGTGGAGACCCAGTACTTC
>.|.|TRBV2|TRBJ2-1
CAVGLLYNERFF
TGTGCAGTGGGACTTCTTTACAATGAGCGGTTCTTC
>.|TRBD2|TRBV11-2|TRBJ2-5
CASSPLEGGRAGQETQYF
TGTGCCAGCAGCCCCCTCGAGGGCGGGAGGGCAGGGCAAGAGACCCAGTACTTC
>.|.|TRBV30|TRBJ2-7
CAWSVGVVLEQYF
TGTGCCTGGAGTGTAGGTGTGGTACTGGAGCAGTACTTC
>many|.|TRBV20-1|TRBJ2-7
CSARVTGSYEQYF
TGCAGTGCTAGAGTTACAGGCTCCTACGAGCAGTACTTC
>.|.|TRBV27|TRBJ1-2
CASSLSTTYGYTF
TGTGCCAGCAGTTTAAGCACCACCTATGGCTACACCTTC
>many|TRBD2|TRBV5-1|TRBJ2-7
CASSSRTSGSERAYEQYF
TGCGCCAGCAGCTCCAGGACTAGCGGGAGTGAGAGGGCCTACGAGCAGTACTTC
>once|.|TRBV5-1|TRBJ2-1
CASSLVAGEQFF
TGCGCCAGCAGCTTGGTGGCAGGTGAGCAGTTCTTC
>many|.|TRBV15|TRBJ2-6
CATSRVKRSFSGANVLTF
TGTGCCACCAGCAGAGTTAAGCGAAGCTTCTCTGGGGCCAACGTCCTGACTTTC
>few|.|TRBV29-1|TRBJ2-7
CSSPGPSAEQYF
TGCAGCTCACCGGGTCCTAGTGCCGAGCAGTACTTC
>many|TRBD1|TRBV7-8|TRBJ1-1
CASSPDRRTEAFF
TGTGCCAGCAGCCCGGACAGGCGGACTGAAGCTTTCTTT
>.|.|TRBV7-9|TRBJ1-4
CASSSWPGMVKLFF
TGTGCCAGCAGCTCGTGGCCAGGGATGGTCAAACTGTTTTTT
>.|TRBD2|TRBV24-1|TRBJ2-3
CATSDWEREGGTDTQYF
TGTGCCACCAGTGATTGGGAGCGGGAGGGCGGAACAGATACGCAGTATTTT
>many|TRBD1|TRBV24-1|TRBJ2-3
CATSDLSETGFGDTQYF
TGTGCCACCAGTGATTTGAGCGAGACAGGGTTCGGAGATACGCAGTATTTT
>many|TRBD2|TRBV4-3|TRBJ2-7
CASSLGLAISEQYF
TGCGCCAGCAGCCTGGGACTAGCAATTTCCGAGCAGTACTTC
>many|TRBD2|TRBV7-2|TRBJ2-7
CASSLGTSGLYEQYF
TGTGCCAGCAGCTTAGGGACTAGCGGGCTCTACGAGCAGTACTTC
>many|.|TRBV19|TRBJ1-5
CASSIAPGLRQPQHF
TGTGCCAGTAGTATAGCCCCAGGTTTGAGGCAGCCCCAGCATTTT
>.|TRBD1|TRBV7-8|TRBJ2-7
CASSLSPGGYEQYF
TGTGCCAGCAGCTTATCCCCAGGGGGCTACGAGCAGTACTTC
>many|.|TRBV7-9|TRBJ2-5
CASGVDQETQYF
TGTGCCAGCGGGGTAGACCAAGAGACCCAGTACTTC
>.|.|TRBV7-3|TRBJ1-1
CTSSPTVNTEAFF
TGCACCAGCAGCCCAACAGTCAACACTGAAGCTTTCTTT